This record covers a single T cell receptor (beta chain). Individuals drawn from approximately 26 US areas were roughly 18 to 95 years old. Assay: immunoSEQ multiplex PCR; the TCRdb copy retains only in-frame clones and omits some. The table shows around 300,000 clones, with 85% to 90% occurring only once. This specimen comes from a study of blood T cell repertoires in COVID-19. With V trimmed by 7 bases and J by 7 bases, 11 bases remained unmatched. This CDR3 comprises 15 residues. Looked up from germline, CDR1 is SGHTA and CDR2 is FQGNSA. The chain couples TRBV7-2 to TRBJ2-5; 11 bases match TRBD2. Sequenced: PBMCs or T cells enriched from blood (not recorded which). The sequence was collected from a woman aged 55-69 years in a cohort exposed to, infected with or recovered from COVID-19 (not recorded which). This chain's CDR3 is CASKPTSGSSGTQYF. CDR3 sequence (DNA): TGTGCCAGCAAACCAACTAGCGGGAGTTCGGGGACCCAGTACTTC.